What follows is one T cell receptor (beta chain) and its context. The sample comes from a study of blood T cell repertoires in COVID-19. Produced via immunoSEQ multiplex PCR; TCRdb's table is partial and in-frame only. The sample includes hundreds of thousands of clones, roughly 86% of them seen just once. The CDR3 totals 19 residues. The V gene end was trimmed by 4 bases and the J gene end by 2 bases; junction bases not matched to a gene: 17. Germline lookup yields CDR1 MDHEN and CDR2 SYDVKM. Sequenced sample: peripheral blood. This sequence was found in a human donor in a cohort sampled during active COVID-19. The J gene is TRBJ2-5, the V gene TRBV28, with TRBD2 matching over 9 bases. The chain's CDR3 is CASSSLRRGGRAYQETQYF. Here the CDR3 DNA reads TGTGCCAGCAGTTCCCTACGACGGGGCGGGAGGGCTTATCAAGAGACCCAGTACTTC.